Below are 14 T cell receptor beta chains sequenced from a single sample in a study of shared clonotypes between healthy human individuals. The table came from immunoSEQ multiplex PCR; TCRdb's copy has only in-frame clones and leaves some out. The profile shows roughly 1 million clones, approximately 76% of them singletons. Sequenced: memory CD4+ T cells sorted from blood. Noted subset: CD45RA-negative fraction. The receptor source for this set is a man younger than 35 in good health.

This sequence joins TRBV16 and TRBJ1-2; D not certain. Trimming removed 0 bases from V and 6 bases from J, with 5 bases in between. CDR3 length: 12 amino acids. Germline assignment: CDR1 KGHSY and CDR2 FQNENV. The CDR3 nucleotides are TGTGCCAGCAGCCAATCCCGGAATGGCTACACCTTC. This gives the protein CASSQSRNGYTF.

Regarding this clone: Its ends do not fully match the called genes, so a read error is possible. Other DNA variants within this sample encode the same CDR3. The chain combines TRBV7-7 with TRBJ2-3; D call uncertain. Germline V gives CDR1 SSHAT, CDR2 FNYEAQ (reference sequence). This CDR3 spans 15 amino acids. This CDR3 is CASSLDGSSTDTQYF. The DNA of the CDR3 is TGTGCTAGCAGCTTAGATGGCTCGAGCACAGATACGCAGTATTTT.

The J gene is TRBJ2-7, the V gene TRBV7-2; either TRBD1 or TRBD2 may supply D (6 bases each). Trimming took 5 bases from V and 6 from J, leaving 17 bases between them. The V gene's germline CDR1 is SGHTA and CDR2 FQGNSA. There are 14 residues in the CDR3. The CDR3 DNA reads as TGTGCCAGCAGCCCCTCAGGGGACTTGGGCGAGCAGTACTTC. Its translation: CASSPSGDLGEQYF.

The CDR3 DNA sequence: TGTGCCAGCAGTGAAGCGATCCAGGTCCGCTACGAGCAGTACTTC. Translation gives CASSEAIQVRYEQYF. J is TRBJ2-7 and V is TRBV2; D not certain. The CDR3 contains 15 residues. Trimming removed 0 bases from V and 3 bases from J, with 12 bases in between. The germline CDR1 and CDR2 sequences are SNHLY and FYNNEI. Full variable domain (outside the CDR3, taken from reference TRBV2 and TRBJ2-7): EPEVTQTPSHQVTQMGQEVILRCVPISNHLYFYWYRQILGQKVEFLVSFYNNEISEKSEIFDDQFSVERPDGSNFTLKIRSTKLEDSAMYFCASSEAIQVRYEQYFGPGTRLTVT.

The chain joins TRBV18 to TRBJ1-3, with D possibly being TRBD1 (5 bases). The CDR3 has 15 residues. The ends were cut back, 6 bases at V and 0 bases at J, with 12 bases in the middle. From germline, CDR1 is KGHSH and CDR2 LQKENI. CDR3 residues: CASSYGASSGNTIYF. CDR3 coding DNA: TGTGCCAGCTCCTATGGGGCTTCCTCTGGAAACACCATATATTTT.

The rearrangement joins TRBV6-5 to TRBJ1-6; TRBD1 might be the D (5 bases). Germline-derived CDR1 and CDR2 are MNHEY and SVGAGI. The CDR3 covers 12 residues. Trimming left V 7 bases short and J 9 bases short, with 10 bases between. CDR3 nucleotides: TGTGCCAGCAACTCAGGGACTTCACCCCTCCACTTT. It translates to CASNSGTSPLHF.

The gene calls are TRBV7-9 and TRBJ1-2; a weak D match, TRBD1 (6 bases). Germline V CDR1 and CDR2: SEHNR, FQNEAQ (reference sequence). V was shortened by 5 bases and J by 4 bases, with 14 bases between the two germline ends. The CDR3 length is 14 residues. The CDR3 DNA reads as TGTGCCAGCAGCATAGAGACAGGAGTCTATGGCTACACCTTC. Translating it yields CASSIETGVYGYTF.

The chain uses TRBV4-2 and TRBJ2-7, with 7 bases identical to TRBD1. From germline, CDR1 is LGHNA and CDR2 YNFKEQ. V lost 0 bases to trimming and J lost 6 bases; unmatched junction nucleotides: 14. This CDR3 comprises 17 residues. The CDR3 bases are TGTGCCAGCAGCCAAGAGCACAGGCAGGGGGTACGAAGCGAGCAGTACTTC. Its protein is CASSQEHRQGVRSEQYF.

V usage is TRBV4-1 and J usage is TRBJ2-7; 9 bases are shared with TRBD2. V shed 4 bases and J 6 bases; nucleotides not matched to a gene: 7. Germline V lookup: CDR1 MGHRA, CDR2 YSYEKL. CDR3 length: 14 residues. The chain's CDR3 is CASSLPAGLAEQYF. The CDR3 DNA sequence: TGCGCCAGCAGCCTACCAGCGGGACTAGCCGAGCAGTACTTC.

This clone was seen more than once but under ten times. CDR3 loop: CASSIMGQAGGEQFF. Here the CDR3 DNA reads TGTGCCAGTAGTATAATGGGACAGGCGGGAGGTGAGCAGTTCTTC. The V call is TRBV19, the J call TRBJ2-1; D possibly matches TRBD1 or TRBD2 (8 bases each). The germline gives CDR1 LNHDA, CDR2 SQIVND (reference sequence). The CDR3 runs 15 residues. Trimming stripped 2 bases from V and 9 bases from J, with 17 bases between.

CDR3 coding DNA: TGCGCCAGCAGTGATGGGTCTAAATGGGAGACCCAGTACTTC. Amino acid sequence: CASSDGSKWETQYF. The rearrangement uses TRBV10-1 and TRBJ2-5; no clear D gene. Germline loops: CDR1 WNHNN, CDR2 SYGVQD (reference sequence). V dropped 3 bases and J dropped 5 bases, with 13 bases sitting between them. This CDR3 has 14 amino acids.

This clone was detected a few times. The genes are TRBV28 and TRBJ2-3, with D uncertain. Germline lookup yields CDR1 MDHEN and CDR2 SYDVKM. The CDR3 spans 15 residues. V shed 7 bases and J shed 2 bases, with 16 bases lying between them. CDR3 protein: CASTLTGPTTDTQYF. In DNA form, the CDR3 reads TGTGCCAGCACCCTGACCGGGCCCACCACAGATACGCAGTATTTT. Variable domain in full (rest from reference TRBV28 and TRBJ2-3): DVKVTQSSRYLVKRTGEKVFLECVQDMDHENMFWYRQDPGLGLRLIYFSYDVKMKEKGDIPEGYSVSREKKERFSLILESASTNQTSMYLCASTLTGPTTDTQYFGPGTRLTVL.

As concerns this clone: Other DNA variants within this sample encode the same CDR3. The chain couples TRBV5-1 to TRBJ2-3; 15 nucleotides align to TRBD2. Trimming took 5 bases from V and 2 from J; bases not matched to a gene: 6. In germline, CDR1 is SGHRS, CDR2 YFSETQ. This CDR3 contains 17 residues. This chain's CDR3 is CASSSGTSGGSTDTQYF. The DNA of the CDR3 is TGCGCCAGCAGTTCCGGGACTAGCGGGGGGTCCACAGATACGCAGTATTTT.

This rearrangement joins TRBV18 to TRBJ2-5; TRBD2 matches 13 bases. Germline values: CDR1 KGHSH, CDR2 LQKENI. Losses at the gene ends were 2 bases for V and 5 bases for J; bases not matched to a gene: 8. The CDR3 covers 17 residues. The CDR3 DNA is TGTGCCAGCTCACCAATGGGACTAGCGGGGTTTACGGAGACCCAGTACTTC. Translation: CASSPMGLAGFTETQYF. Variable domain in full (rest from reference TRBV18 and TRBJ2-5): NAGVMQNPRHLVRRRGQEARLRCSPMKGHSHVYWYRQLPEEGLKFMVYLQKENIIDESGMPKERFSAEFPKEGPSILRIQQVVRGDSAAYFCASSPMGLAGFTETQYFGPGTRLLVL.